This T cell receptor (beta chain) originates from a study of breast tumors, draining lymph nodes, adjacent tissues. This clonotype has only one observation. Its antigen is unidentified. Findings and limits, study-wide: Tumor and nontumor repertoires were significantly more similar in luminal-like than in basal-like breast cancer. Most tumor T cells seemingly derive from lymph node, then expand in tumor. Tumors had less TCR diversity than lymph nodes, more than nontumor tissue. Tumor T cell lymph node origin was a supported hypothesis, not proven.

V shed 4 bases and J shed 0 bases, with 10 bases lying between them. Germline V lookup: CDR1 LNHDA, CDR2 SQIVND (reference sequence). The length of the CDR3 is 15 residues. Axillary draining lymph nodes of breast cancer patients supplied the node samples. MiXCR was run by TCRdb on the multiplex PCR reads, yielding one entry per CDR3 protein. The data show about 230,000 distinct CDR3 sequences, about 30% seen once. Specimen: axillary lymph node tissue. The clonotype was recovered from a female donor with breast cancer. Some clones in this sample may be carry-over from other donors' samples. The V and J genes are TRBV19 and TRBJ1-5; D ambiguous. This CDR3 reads CASSNQPNSNQPQHF. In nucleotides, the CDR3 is TGTGCCAGTAGTAATCAGCCTAATAGCAATCAGCCCCAGCATTTT.